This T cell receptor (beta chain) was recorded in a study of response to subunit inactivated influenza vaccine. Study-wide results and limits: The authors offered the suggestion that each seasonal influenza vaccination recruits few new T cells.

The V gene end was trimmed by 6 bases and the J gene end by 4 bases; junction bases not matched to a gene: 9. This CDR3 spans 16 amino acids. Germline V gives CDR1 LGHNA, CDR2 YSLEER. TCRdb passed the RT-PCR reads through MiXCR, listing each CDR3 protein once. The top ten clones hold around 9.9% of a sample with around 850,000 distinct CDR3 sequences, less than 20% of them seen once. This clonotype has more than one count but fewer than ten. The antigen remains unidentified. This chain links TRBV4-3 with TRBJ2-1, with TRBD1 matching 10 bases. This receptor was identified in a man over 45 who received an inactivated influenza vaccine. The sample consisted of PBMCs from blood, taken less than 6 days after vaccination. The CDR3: CASSRKGQGTYNEQFF. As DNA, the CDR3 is TGCGCCAGCAGTCGAAAGGGACAGGGGACTTACAATGAGCAGTTCTTC.